The rows below give T cell receptor beta chains drawn from one sample of a study of Ad26.COV2.S vaccination and SARS-CoV-2 variants. Libraries were prepared by immunoSEQ multiplex PCR; TCRdb keeps only in-frame clonotypes and omits some of them. The sample yields approximately 450,000 clones, around nine tenths seen once. The sample consisted of peripheral blood, taken in a trial of Ad26.COV2.S vaccine versus placebo. The origin of the receptors is a person between 18 and 65 years old who received the Ad26.COV2.S COVID-19 vaccine or a placebo. Both conserved end residues are part of each CDR3. Fields, in order: CDR3 DNA, CDR3 protein, D gene, clone size, V gene, J gene. The D gene is left open where the match is weak. Some rows have no size entry. The others give once, few or many, or a class for an expanded clone.

cdr3_nt: TGTGCCAGTAGTCCCTCATCGGGGAGCCCCAAACAGTTCTTC
cdr3_aa: CASSPSSGSPKQFF
d_call: NA
clone_size: NA
v_call: TRBV19
j_call: TRBJ2-1

cdr3_nt: TGTGCCAGTCGGGACGACAGGCTAAACTCTGGGGCCAACGTCCTGACTTTC
cdr3_aa: CASRDDRLNSGANVLTF
d_call: NA
clone_size: NA
v_call: TRBV19
j_call: TRBJ2-6

cdr3_nt: TGTGCCAGCAGCCAAGGGACTTACCAAGAGACCCAGTACTTC
cdr3_aa: CASSQGTYQETQYF
d_call: NA
clone_size: NA
v_call: TRBV9
j_call: TRBJ2-5

cdr3_nt: TGTGCCAGCAGCTTCCAGGAGAACACTGAAGCTTTCTTT
cdr3_aa: CASSFQENTEAFF
d_call: NA
clone_size: NA
v_call: TRBV11-2
j_call: TRBJ1-1

cdr3_nt: TGCGCCAGCAGCCTCTCCCTAGGGGACACTGAAGCTTTCTTT
cdr3_aa: CASSLSLGDTEAFF
d_call: NA
clone_size: NA
v_call: TRBV4-1
j_call: TRBJ1-1

cdr3_nt: TGTGCCAGCAGCCCGCGGGGCGGTCTCGGGACAGATACGCAGTATTTT
cdr3_aa: CASSPRGGLGTDTQYF
d_call: NA
clone_size: NA
v_call: TRBV9
j_call: TRBJ2-3

cdr3_nt: TGTGCCAGCACCAGATCTGCGGATGAGCAGTTCTTC
cdr3_aa: CASTRSADEQFF
d_call: NA
clone_size: NA
v_call: TRBV7-2
j_call: TRBJ2-1

cdr3_nt: TGTGCCAGCAGTGAAGTCGGGGAAATAAGGCAGCCCCAGCATTTT
cdr3_aa: CASSEVGEIRQPQHF
d_call: NA
clone_size: NA
v_call: TRBV6-1
j_call: TRBJ1-5

cdr3_nt: TGTGCCTGTGCCCCGGGACAGACTAATAATTCACCCCTCCACTTT
cdr3_aa: CACAPGQTNNSPLHF
d_call: TRBD1
clone_size: NA
v_call: TRBV30
j_call: TRBJ1-6

cdr3_nt: TGTGCCTGGAGTGTCCTGGCGGGAGGTGCAGATACGCAGTATTTT
cdr3_aa: CAWSVLAGGADTQYF
d_call: TRBD2
clone_size: NA
v_call: TRBV30
j_call: TRBJ2-3

cdr3_nt: TGTGCCAGCAGTGAAAGCAGCCCCTGGGGTCAGCCCCAGCATTTT
cdr3_aa: CASSESSPWGQPQHF
d_call: NA
clone_size: NA
v_call: TRBV2
j_call: TRBJ1-5

cdr3_nt: TGCAGCGTTGAAGATCAAAGCGGGCTCTCCTACGAGCAGTACTTC
cdr3_aa: CSVEDQSGLSYEQYF
d_call: NA
clone_size: NA
v_call: TRBV29-1
j_call: TRBJ2-7

cdr3_nt: TGTGCCAGCAGTCGGGACCGGGGAGGTCAGCCCCAGCATTTT
cdr3_aa: CASSRDRGGQPQHF
d_call: NA
clone_size: NA
v_call: TRBV6-5
j_call: TRBJ1-5

cdr3_nt: TGTGCCAGCAGCTTGGCCCGGGGGCAGGCCCTACCGAACACTGAAGCTTTCTTT
cdr3_aa: CASSLARGQALPNTEAFF
d_call: NA
clone_size: NA
v_call: TRBV5-5
j_call: TRBJ1-1

cdr3_nt: TGCGCCAGTCGTGAACCGGGAGGGTTCACAGATACGCAGTATTTT
cdr3_aa: CASREPGGFTDTQYF
d_call: TRBD2
clone_size: once
v_call: TRBV5-1
j_call: TRBJ2-3

cdr3_nt: TGTGCCAGCAGTTTAGAATGGATAGAGCAGTACTTC
cdr3_aa: CASSLEWIEQYF
d_call: NA
clone_size: NA
v_call: TRBV12-3/TRBV12-4
j_call: TRBJ2-7

cdr3_nt: TGCGCCAGCAGCGGTAGCGGAAATGAGCAGTTCTTC
cdr3_aa: CASSGSGNEQFF
d_call: NA
clone_size: NA
v_call: TRBV5-1
j_call: TRBJ2-1

cdr3_nt: TGTGCCAGCAGCTTAGCGGGAGACCTCACAGATACGCAGTATTTT
cdr3_aa: CASSLAGDLTDTQYF
d_call: TRBD2
clone_size: NA
v_call: TRBV6-2/TRBV6-3
j_call: TRBJ2-3

cdr3_nt: TGCGCCAGCAGTACGGGAGGGCCTGGTGAGCAGTACTTC
cdr3_aa: CASSTGGPGEQYF
d_call: TRBD2
clone_size: NA
v_call: TRBV5-1
j_call: TRBJ2-7

cdr3_nt: TGTGCCAGCAGCCTGCTCACGTGGGATGAGCAGTTCTTC
cdr3_aa: CASSLLTWDEQFF
d_call: NA
clone_size: NA
v_call: TRBV7-9
j_call: TRBJ2-1

cdr3_nt: TGTGCCACCAGTAGGTCAAGTCGGGTGAACACTGAAGCTTTCTTT
cdr3_aa: CATSRSSRVNTEAFF
d_call: NA
clone_size: once
v_call: TRBV19
j_call: TRBJ1-1

cdr3_nt: TGCGCCAGCAGCCAAGATCGAGGCTTTAAATTGGGGAATGAAAAACTGTTTTTT
cdr3_aa: CASSQDRGFKLGNEKLFF
d_call: NA
clone_size: NA
v_call: TRBV4-1
j_call: TRBJ1-4

cdr3_nt: TGTGCCAGCAGACTAGCGGGAGGGTCCTACAATGAGCAGTTCTTC
cdr3_aa: CASRLAGGSYNEQFF
d_call: TRBD2
clone_size: NA
v_call: TRBV11-2
j_call: TRBJ2-1

cdr3_nt: TGTGCCAGCAGTGAAGCGCTCCTTGCGGCGAACACCGGGGAGCTGTTTTTT
cdr3_aa: CASSEALLAANTGELFF
d_call: NA
clone_size: NA
v_call: TRBV6-1
j_call: TRBJ2-2

cdr3_nt: TGTGCCAGCACCCAGCCCCGGACTATCAGCACAGATACGCAGTATTTT
cdr3_aa: CASTQPRTISTDTQYF
d_call: NA
clone_size: NA
v_call: TRBV13
j_call: TRBJ2-3

cdr3_nt: TGCAGCGTTGAAGACCCGGCACAGCGACGACAGGGGGTTTCCCAAGAGACCCAGTACTTC
cdr3_aa: CSVEDPAQRRQGVSQETQYF
d_call: TRBD1
clone_size: NA
v_call: TRBV29-1
j_call: TRBJ2-5

cdr3_nt: TGTGCCTGGAGTTTGCAGCGAGAAGAAAAACTGTTTTTT
cdr3_aa: CAWSLQREEKLFF
d_call: NA
clone_size: NA
v_call: TRBV30
j_call: TRBJ1-4

cdr3_nt: TGTGCCAGCAGCTTAGCGGAGGATTCACCCCTCCACTTT
cdr3_aa: CASSLAEDSPLHF
d_call: NA
clone_size: once
v_call: TRBV7-2
j_call: TRBJ1-6

cdr3_nt: TGCGCCAGCAGCCAGGGACAGGGGCCTGGAAACACCATATATTTT
cdr3_aa: CASSQGQGPGNTIYF
d_call: TRBD1
clone_size: few
v_call: TRBV4-1
j_call: TRBJ1-3

cdr3_nt: TGTGCCAGCTCACCAATCCACCGACAGGGACAACAAGAGACCCAGTACTTC
cdr3_aa: CASSPIHRQGQQETQYF
d_call: TRBD1
clone_size: NA
v_call: TRBV18
j_call: TRBJ2-5

cdr3_nt: TGTGCCAGTAGTATAAGGGAAAGCTCTGGGGCCAACGTCCTGACTTTC
cdr3_aa: CASSIRESSGANVLTF
d_call: NA
clone_size: NA
v_call: TRBV19
j_call: TRBJ2-6

cdr3_nt: TGTGCCAGCAGCTCCCTCAGACAGTCCGGAAACACCATATATTTT
cdr3_aa: CASSSLRQSGNTIYF
d_call: NA
clone_size: NA
v_call: TRBV11-2
j_call: TRBJ1-3

cdr3_nt: TGCGCCAGCAGCTCTTTAATAACTTCCTACAATGAGCAGTTCTTC
cdr3_aa: CASSSLITSYNEQFF
d_call: NA
clone_size: NA
v_call: TRBV5-1
j_call: TRBJ2-1

cdr3_nt: TGCGCCAGCAGCTTGTTTACTAGCGGGAGTGCCGGGGAGCTGTTTTTT
cdr3_aa: CASSLFTSGSAGELFF
d_call: TRBD2
clone_size: NA
v_call: TRBV5-1
j_call: TRBJ2-2

cdr3_nt: TGTGCCAGCAGACCTGGACAGGACTATGGCTACACCTTC
cdr3_aa: CASRPGQDYGYTF
d_call: TRBD1
clone_size: NA
v_call: TRBV5-4
j_call: TRBJ1-2

cdr3_nt: TGTGCCAGCAGCCCGGGGACAGGGGCTAGCTGGGAACCCTACGAGCAGTACTTC
cdr3_aa: CASSPGTGASWEPYEQYF
d_call: TRBD1
clone_size: NA
v_call: TRBV9
j_call: TRBJ2-7

cdr3_nt: TGTGCCAGCAACACAGGGTTGAACACTGAAGCTTTCTTT
cdr3_aa: CASNTGLNTEAFF
d_call: NA
clone_size: NA
v_call: TRBV7-8
j_call: TRBJ1-1

cdr3_nt: TGTGCCAGCAGTAGCGGGACTAGCGGCCAAGAGACCCAGTACTTC
cdr3_aa: CASSSGTSGQETQYF
d_call: TRBD2
clone_size: NA
v_call: TRBV6-5
j_call: TRBJ2-5

cdr3_nt: TGTGCCACCACCGGGACAGGGGACTACAATGAGCAGTTCTTC
cdr3_aa: CATTGTGDYNEQFF
d_call: TRBD1
clone_size: NA
v_call: TRBV28
j_call: TRBJ2-1

cdr3_nt: TGTGCCAGCAGCCCAAGGGGGCTGGGCAATCAGCCCCAGCATTTT
cdr3_aa: CASSPRGLGNQPQHF
d_call: TRBD1
clone_size: NA
v_call: TRBV27
j_call: TRBJ1-5

cdr3_nt: TGCGCCAGCAGCTTGGCTCCGGGACTAGCGGGAGTTGAGCAGTTCTTC
cdr3_aa: CASSLAPGLAGVEQFF
d_call: TRBD2
clone_size: NA
v_call: TRBV5-1
j_call: TRBJ2-1

cdr3_nt: TGTGCCAGCAGTTACTTGGGGACAGGATCCTACGAGCAGTACTTC
cdr3_aa: CASSYLGTGSYEQYF
d_call: TRBD1
clone_size: NA
v_call: TRBV6-5
j_call: TRBJ2-7

cdr3_nt: TGTGCCAGTAGTACCGGGGACAGGGGGTACAATGAGCAGTTCTTC
cdr3_aa: CASSTGDRGYNEQFF
d_call: TRBD1
clone_size: NA
v_call: TRBV19
j_call: TRBJ2-1

cdr3_nt: TGTGCCTACTCACTTGGACTAGCGGGACCCGGGGAGCTGTTTTTT
cdr3_aa: CAYSLGLAGPGELFF
d_call: TRBD2
clone_size: NA
v_call: TRBV30
j_call: TRBJ2-2

cdr3_nt: TGTGCCAGCAGCCACCGGACCCTGAGCTCCTACAATGAGCAGTTCTTC
cdr3_aa: CASSHRTLSSYNEQFF
d_call: NA
clone_size: NA
v_call: TRBV3-1/TRBV3-2
j_call: TRBJ2-1

cdr3_nt: TGTGCCTGGAGGAAAAGACAGGGTACTGAAGCTTTCTTT
cdr3_aa: CAWRKRQGTEAFF
d_call: TRBD1
clone_size: NA
v_call: TRBV30
j_call: TRBJ1-1

cdr3_nt: TGTGCCAGCAGCTTACAGCGGTCCTACGAGCAGTACTTC
cdr3_aa: CASSLQRSYEQYF
d_call: NA
clone_size: NA
v_call: TRBV13
j_call: TRBJ2-7

cdr3_nt: TGTGCCAGCAGCACAGGACAGGGGAACTATGGCTACACCTTC
cdr3_aa: CASSTGQGNYGYTF
d_call: TRBD1
clone_size: NA
v_call: TRBV7-9
j_call: TRBJ1-2

cdr3_nt: TGTGCCAGCAGCGTAGGTGGGAGCGTTAATGAGCAGTTCTTC
cdr3_aa: CASSVGGSVNEQFF
d_call: NA
clone_size: NA
v_call: TRBV9
j_call: TRBJ2-1

cdr3_nt: TGCGCCAGCAGCCAAGAGTCTAGCGAGGGGAATGAGCAGTTCTTC
cdr3_aa: CASSQESSEGNEQFF
d_call: NA
clone_size: NA
v_call: TRBV4-1
j_call: TRBJ2-1

cdr3_nt: TGTGCCAGCAGCCCTACGACAGGATACAATGAGCAGTTCTTC
cdr3_aa: CASSPTTGYNEQFF
d_call: NA
clone_size: NA
v_call: TRBV9
j_call: TRBJ2-1

cdr3_nt: TGTGCCAGCAGCTATAGAGAGGATCAGCCCCAGCATTTT
cdr3_aa: CASSYREDQPQHF
d_call: NA
clone_size: NA
v_call: TRBV7-2
j_call: TRBJ1-5

cdr3_nt: TGCGCCAGCAGTCTTTCACGTAGCGGGAGGGGACCTAATGAGCAGTTCTTC
cdr3_aa: CASSLSRSGRGPNEQFF
d_call: TRBD2
clone_size: NA
v_call: TRBV23-1
j_call: TRBJ2-1

cdr3_nt: TGCGCCAGCAGCTCGGCGGGACGGACAGATACGCAGTATTTT
cdr3_aa: CASSSAGRTDTQYF
d_call: NA
clone_size: NA
v_call: TRBV5-1
j_call: TRBJ2-3

cdr3_nt: TGTGCCAGCAGAAACCTGTTAGCGGGCAAAGTAGCAGATACGCAGTATTTT
cdr3_aa: CASRNLLAGKVADTQYF
d_call: TRBD2
clone_size: NA
v_call: TRBV5-8
j_call: TRBJ2-3

cdr3_nt: TGTGCCAGCTCAGAACAGGGGGCGAATTCACCCCTCCACTTT
cdr3_aa: CASSEQGANSPLHF
d_call: TRBD1
clone_size: NA
v_call: TRBV18
j_call: TRBJ1-6

cdr3_nt: TGTGCCAGCAGCCACCCGACAGGGGCCTACACTGAAGCTTTCTTT
cdr3_aa: CASSHPTGAYTEAFF
d_call: TRBD1
clone_size: NA
v_call: TRBV14
j_call: TRBJ1-1